Listed below are T cell receptor beta chains from one sample, sequenced in a study of CXCR3-negative and CXCR3-positive naive CD8 T cells. TCRdb reprocessed the 5' RACE reads and stores each CDR3 protein as one record, lacking DNA. Its clone listing holds fewer than 80,000 distinct CDR3 sequences. The sample comprised naive CXCR3- CD8+ T cells from blood. Receptors originate from a human donor in good health. Some clones in this sample may be carry-over from other donors' samples. The CDR3 runs from the conserved cysteine through the conserved F or W.

>TRBV7-9|TRBJ2-7
CASSWNQGDEQYF
>TRBV20-1|TRBJ2-5
CSARRQGEETQYF
>TRBV4-1|TRBJ2-3
CASSQGRESDTQYF
>TRBV6-4|TRBJ2-3
CASSRTSGSPDTQYF
>TRBV6-2/TRBV6-3|TRBJ2-7
CASTQSSGRESYEQYF
>TRBV28|TRBJ2-5
CASSPEGLAAEETQYF
>TRBV7-9|TRBJ2-7
CASSLAGQDSSYEQYF
>TRBV29-1|TRBJ2-3
CSVEGLSFEVDTQYF
>TRBV7-9|TRBJ2-7
CASSPVGSYEQYF
>TRBV5-1|TRBJ2-1
CASSWDSPTYNEQFF
>TRBV5-5|TRBJ2-1
CASSYFRGPGNEQFF
>TRBV20-1|TRBJ1-1
CSAIGLEAEAFF
>TRBV18|TRBJ1-6
CASSPGVKSSYNSPLHF
>TRBV4-1|TRBJ2-7
CASSRLPVGTLGDYEQYF
>TRBV25-1|TRBJ2-5
CASSEWGGEGSQETQYF
>TRBV20-1|TRBJ2-7
CSARTGDEQYF
>TRBV7-2|TRBJ2-7
CASSLQGPYEQYF
>TRBV7-3|TRBJ1-1
CASSPVAYDTEAFF
>TRBV10-2|TRBJ2-3
CASSESGLAGGHTDTQYF
>TRBV12-3/TRBV12-4|TRBJ2-3
CASSRQSTDTQYF
>TRBV12-3/TRBV12-4|TRBJ2-4
CASSLAPRGAKNIQYF
>TRBV2|TRBJ2-1
CASSDLAGGAYNEQFF
>TRBV29-1|TRBJ1-2
CSVEQGTGYGYTF
>TRBV28|TRBJ2-7
CASTTRPGELYEQYF
>TRBV6-5|TRBJ2-5
CASSQGAVFEETQYF
>TRBV29-1|TRBJ1-4
CSVPAWDRGEKLFF
>TRBV24-1|TRBJ2-7
CATSDSANGLAGNEQYF
>TRBV12-3/TRBV12-4|TRBJ2-1
CASSLSPKRAYNEQFF
>TRBV12-3/TRBV12-4|TRBJ2-3
CASSSARGGEFTDTQYF
>TRBV7-6|TRBJ2-3
CASSLVTGRLDTQYF
>TRBV5-1|TRBJ2-7
CASSSTGTYPYEQYF
>TRBV10-3|TRBJ2-3
CAILRADTQYF
>TRBV28|TRBJ2-1
CASSTSINVTSGSRDEQFF
>TRBV5-4|TRBJ2-5
CASSIYTEQETQYF
>TRBV7-9|TRBJ1-5
CASSFDNQPQHF